This entry describes one T cell receptor beta chain. Participants came from about two dozen US areas, aged roughly 18 to 89 years. Participants reported their clinical history, and cohort assignment relied on those reports. Recovered participants had two consecutive negative NP/OP PCR tests, healthcare professional clearance, or symptom resolution. Assay: immunoSEQ multiplex PCR; the TCRdb copy retains only in-frame clones and omits some. The sample yields 250,000 to 400,000 clones, roughly nine tenths seen once. This sample was included in a study of blood T cell repertoires in COVID-19. Across the study: The analysed material was cDNA or gDNA that came from T cells, B-cell-depleted T cells, or PBMCs.

V gave up 3 bases and J gave up 10 bases, with 13 bases separating them. Germline CDR1 reads SEHNR; CDR2 reads FQNEAQ (reference sequence). This CDR3 contains 14 residues. This chain uses TRBV7-9 with TRBJ1-6; the D is unclear. Sequencing was performed on PBMCs or T cells enriched from blood (not recorded which). The receptor's source is a man in his sixties who had recovered from COVID-19. The CDR3 DNA sequence: TGTGCCAGCAGCTTCGGAGAAAACATGTCACCCCTCCACTTT. Its protein product is CASSFGENMSPLHF.